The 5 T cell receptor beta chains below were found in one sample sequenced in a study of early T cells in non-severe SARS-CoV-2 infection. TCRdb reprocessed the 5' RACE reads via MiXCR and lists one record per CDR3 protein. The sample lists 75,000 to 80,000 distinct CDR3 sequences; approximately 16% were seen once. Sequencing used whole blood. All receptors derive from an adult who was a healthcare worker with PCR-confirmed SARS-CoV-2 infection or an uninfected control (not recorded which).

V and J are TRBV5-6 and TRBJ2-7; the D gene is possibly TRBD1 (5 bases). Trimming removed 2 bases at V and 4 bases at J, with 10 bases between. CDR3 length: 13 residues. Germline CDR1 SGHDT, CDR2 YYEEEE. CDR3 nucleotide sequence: TGTGCCAGCAGCTTAAGGACAACTTACGAGCAGTACTTC. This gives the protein CASSLRTTYEQYF. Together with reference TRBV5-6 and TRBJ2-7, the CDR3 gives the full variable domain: DAGVTQSPTHLIKTRGQQVTLRCSPKSGHDTVSWYQQALGQGPQFIFQYYEEEERQRGNFPDRFSGHQFPNYSSELNVNALLLGDSALYLCASSLRTTYEQYFGPGTRLTVT.

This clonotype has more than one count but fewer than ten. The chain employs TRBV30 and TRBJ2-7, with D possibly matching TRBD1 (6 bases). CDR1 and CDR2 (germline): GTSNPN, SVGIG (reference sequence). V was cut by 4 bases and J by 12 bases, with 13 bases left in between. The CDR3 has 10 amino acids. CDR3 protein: CAWIGGRAYF. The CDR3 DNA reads TGTGCCTGGATAGGGGGAAGGGCGTACTTC.

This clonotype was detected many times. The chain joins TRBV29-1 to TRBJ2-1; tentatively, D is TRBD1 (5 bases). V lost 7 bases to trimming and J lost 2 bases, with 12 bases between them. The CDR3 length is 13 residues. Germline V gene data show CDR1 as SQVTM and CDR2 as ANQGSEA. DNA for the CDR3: TGCAGCGGGGTACAGGATACCTACAATGAGCAGTTCTTC. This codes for CSGVQDTYNEQFF.

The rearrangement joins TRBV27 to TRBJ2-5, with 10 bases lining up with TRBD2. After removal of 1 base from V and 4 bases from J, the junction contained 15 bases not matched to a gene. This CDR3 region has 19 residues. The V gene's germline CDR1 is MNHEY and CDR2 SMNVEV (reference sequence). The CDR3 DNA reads TGTGCCAGCAGTTTATATCCAGCTAGCGGGAGCGCTGGGGGAGAGACCCAGTACTTC. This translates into CASSLYPASGSAGGETQYF.

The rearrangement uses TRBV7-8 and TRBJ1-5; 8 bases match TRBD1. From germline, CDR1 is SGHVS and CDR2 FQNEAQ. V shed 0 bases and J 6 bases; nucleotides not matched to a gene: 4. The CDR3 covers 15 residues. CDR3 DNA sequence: TGTGCCAGCAGCTTAGCTGGGACAGGTGCTCAGCCCCAGCATTTT. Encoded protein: CASSLAGTGAQPQHF.